The 25 T cell receptor beta chains in this list originate from one sample, sequenced in a study of human T cells and chemical hapten exposure. Time point noted: pre-sensitization, week 0. As for treatment: therapeutic diphenylcyclopropenone sensitization with weekly scalp DPC. TCRdb re-called the RACE reads through MiXCR, storing one row per CDR3 protein. The sample lists some 110,000 distinct CDR3 sequences; around 12% were seen once. Sequencing used whole blood, obtained in connection with sensitization to the hapten diphenylcyclopropenone (DPC). These TCRs come from a woman in her fifties or sixties with alopecia areata. Some clones in this sample may be carry-over from other donors' samples.

This clonotype was counted only a few times. The rearrangement links TRBV6-6 to TRBJ1-2; possible D gene TRBD1, 6 bases. Looked up from germline, CDR1 is MNHNY and CDR2 is SVGAGI (reference sequence). The CDR3 is 13 amino acids. Trimming stripped 2 bases from V and 9 bases from J, with 13 bases between. Written as DNA, the CDR3 is TGTGCCAGCAGTTACCCGAAGGGGGAGAGCTACACCTTC. It yields the protein CASSYPKGESYTF.

The sample holds a few counts of this clonotype. The chain links TRBV11-2 to TRBJ1-1; D remains unclear. V was clipped by 4 bases and J by 7 bases, with 16 bases between them. Germline loops: CDR1 SGHAT, CDR2 FQNNGV. There are 14 residues in the CDR3. The CDR3 loop is CASSSGILWGEAFF. The CDR3 DNA follows: TGTGCCAGCAGCTCCGGGATCCTTTGGGGTGAAGCTTTCTTT.

There are many counts of this clonotype. V usage is TRBV10-2 and J usage is TRBJ2-3; D uncertain. V was clipped by 5 bases and J by 4 bases, with 22 bases between them. This CDR3 spans 17 amino acids. Per germline, CDR1 WSHSY and CDR2 SAAADI. CDR3 nucleotide sequence: TGCGCCAGCAGTCTGGGCCTAGACACAGCTAGAGCAGATACGCAGTATTTT. It is translated as CASSLGLDTARADTQYF.

This clonotype has only a few counts. The chain employs TRBV7-2 and TRBJ1-2; D is perhaps TRBD1 (5 bases). The CDR3 contains 13 residues. The V end was cut by 3 bases, the J end by 4 bases, with 9 bases between. Germline V CDR1 and CDR2: SGHTA, FQGNSA. The CDR3 here is CASSFVTAYGYTF. CDR3 in DNA: TGTGCCAGCAGCTTCGTGACAGCCTATGGCTACACCTTC.

As to this clonotype: The CDR3 does not end in the conserved phenylalanine or tryptophan, so this is likely a read error. This rearrangement joins TRBV5-1 to TRBJ2-1, with 8 bases that match TRBD1. The CDR3 totals 16 residues. Germline assignment: CDR1 SGHRS and CDR2 YFSETQ. The J segment lost 3 bases and the V segment lost 1 base, leaving 6 bases of the junction unmatched. The CDR3 bases are TGCGCCAGCAGCTTGCTGAGACAGGGGATCTACAATGAGCAGTTCCTC. It specifies CASSLLRQGIYNEQFL.

This clonotype was picked up many times. V is TRBV3-1 and J is TRBJ2-4, with 11 bases aligning to TRBD2. The CDR3 has 14 residues. V gave up 4 bases and J gave up 9 bases; unmatched junction bases: 5. Germline CDR1 is LGHDT and CDR2 is YNNKEL (reference sequence). The CDR3 sequence is CASSLAGGRSIQYF. The DNA of the CDR3 is TGTGCCAGCAGCCTAGCGGGAGGGCGGAGCATTCAGTACTTC.

The genes are TRBV4-1 and TRBJ2-2, with D perhaps TRBD1 or TRBD2 (5 bases each). In germline, CDR1 is MGHRA, CDR2 YSYEKL. Trimming removed 1 base from V and 0 bases from J, with 12 bases in between. CDR3 length: 17 amino acids. CDR3 residues: CASSQGPRGTNTGELFF. CDR3 coding DNA: TGCGCCAGCAGCCAAGGCCCCCGGGGCACGAACACCGGGGAGCTGTTTTTT.

This clonotype was seen a handful of times. One junction end disagrees with the germline gene, perhaps due to a read error. The chain has TRBV11-2 and TRBJ2-5; TRBD2 is a possible D gene (7 bases). CDR1 is SGHAT and CDR2 is FQNNGV in the germline V gene. The CDR3 contains 16 residues. CDR3 in DNA: TGTGCCAGCAGCTTAGGGTCGCGGGGGCTCCAAGGGACCCAGTACTTC. Protein product: CASSLGSRGLQGTQYF.

This clonotype was found a few times. The chain couples TRBV7-9 to TRBJ2-3; D remains ambiguous. The V and J ends lost 3 bases and 1 base respectively, with 8 bases between them. From germline, CDR1 is SEHNR and CDR2 FQNEAQ (reference sequence). The CDR3 extends over 14 amino acids. As DNA, the CDR3 is TGTGCCAGCAGCTTTGGGGAAGGCACAGATACGCAGTATTTT. Its translation is CASSFGEGTDTQYF.

This clonotype came up many times. The chain employs TRBV7-6 and TRBJ1-6, with a possible D match to TRBD1 (5 bases). Germline V gene data show CDR1 as SGHVS and CDR2 as FNYEAQ. Trimming stripped 3 bases from V and 3 bases from J, with 6 bases between. The CDR3 length is 14 residues. The CDR3 is CASSFDSYNSPLHF. CDR3 sequence (DNA): TGTGCCAGCAGCTTCGACAGCTATAATTCACCCCTCCACTTT.

The chain joins TRBV29-1 to TRBJ1-2; tentative D call: TRBD1 (6 bases). V lost 7 bases and J lost 3, with 18 bases in between. CDR1 is SQVTM, CDR2 ANQGSEA, per germline. The CDR3 sequence is 14 residues long. Written as DNA, the CDR3 is TGCAGCGCTGGTCGGAGGGAGGGGGACTATGGCTACACCTTC. Residues: CSAGRREGDYGYTF.

This clonotype was detected a few times. The V call is TRBV18, the J call TRBJ1-5; D may be TRBD1 (5 bases). The CDR3 covers 17 residues. V gave up 2 bases and J gave up 4 bases, with 18 bases separating them. Germline-derived CDR1 and CDR2 are KGHSH and LQKENI. CDR3 bases: TGTGCCAGCTCACCAATGGCAGGGATGAGGGCGAATCAGCCCCAGCATTTT. This gives the protein CASSPMAGMRANQPQHF.

The V and J genes are TRBV7-8 and TRBJ1-1; D gene ambiguous. The CDR3 totals 14 residues. V dropped 2 bases and J dropped 1 base, with 8 bases sitting between them. CDR1 is SGHVS and CDR2 is FQNEAQ in the germline V gene. The CDR3 region has the DNA TGTGCCAGCAGCTTATTCACTGGGAACACTGAAGCTTTCTTT. Translation gives CASSLFTGNTEAFF.

This clonotype was seen only a few times. The junction departs from the called germline gene at one end, perhaps through a read error. The chain employs TRBV18 and TRBJ2-7; 8 positions match TRBD1. The CDR3 consists of 16 residues. Germline V gene data show CDR1 as KGHSH and CDR2 as LQKENI. The DNA for the CDR3 is TGTGCCAGCTCCCCACCGGAGGGACAGGTGAGATACGAGCAGTACTTC. Translation gives CASSPPEGQVRYEQYF.

This clonotype occurred many times. The gene calls are TRBV9 and TRBJ2-3; TRBD2 aligns across 11 bases. Per germline, CDR1 SGDLS and CDR2 YYNGEE. Trimming cost V 7 bases and J 11 bases; bases outside gene matches: 3. This CDR3 spans 11 amino acids. CDR3 residues: CASGGLAEQYF. Written as DNA, the CDR3 is TGTGCCAGCGGGGGACTAGCGGAGCAGTATTTT.

This clonotype came up a few times. The chain couples TRBV7-2 to TRBJ2-7; D call uncertain. The CDR3 runs to 11 residues. V lost 8 bases and J 5 bases, leaving 10 bases between the germline ends. Germline lookup yields CDR1 SGHTA and CDR2 FQGNSA. CDR3 DNA sequence: TGTGCCAGCGGCCACTATAACGAGCAGTACTTC. Encoded protein: CASGHYNEQYF. The whole variable domain, filled in from reference TRBV7-2 and TRBJ2-7, reads GAGVSQSPSNKVTEKGKDVELRCDPISGHTALYWYRQSLGQGLEFLIYFQGNSAPDKSGLPSDRFSAERTGGSVSTLTIQRTQQEDSAVYLCASGHYNEQYFGPGTRLTVT.

The chain is built from TRBV7-6 and TRBJ2-5; D perhaps matches TRBD2 (6 bases). V was trimmed by 5 bases and J by 5 bases, leaving 21 bases between them. The CDR3 totals 16 residues. Per the germline V gene, CDR1 is SGHVS and CDR2 is FNYEAQ. The CDR3 loop is CASSPHPRRGGETQYF. CDR3 in DNA: TGTGCCAGCAGCCCCCACCCCAGGAGGGGCGGGGAGACCCAGTACTTC.

This clonotype was picked up a small number of times. V usage is TRBV6-1 and J usage is TRBJ2-7; TRBD1 might be the D (5 bases). Trimming shortened V by 3 bases and J by 3 bases, and 18 bases separated the two germline ends. The germline CDR1 and CDR2 sequences are MNHNS and SASEGT. This CDR3 has 16 residues. CDR3 nucleotides: TGTGCCAGCAGTGACCAAAAGCCAGGGTCGCTCTACGAGCAGTACTTC. Translating it yields CASSDQKPGSLYEQYF.

This clonotype came up many times. This chain connects TRBV5-6 to TRBJ1-4; the match to TRBD1 covers 9 bases. J lost 5 bases, V lost 5 bases, and 10 bases had no gene match. The CDR3 runs to 16 residues. The germline V gene encodes CDR1 SGHDT and CDR2 YYEEEE. The CDR3 DNA is TGTGCCAGCAGTTTTCTGTCCGGGACAGGGAATGAAAAACTGTTTTTT. As protein: CASSFLSGTGNEKLFF.

The rearrangement uses TRBV7-2 and TRBJ2-3; D is possibly TRBD2 (5 bases). The V and J ends lost 1 base and 4 bases respectively, with 12 bases between them. The CDR3 spans 15 residues. CDR1 SGHTA and CDR2 FQGNSA come from the germline V gene. The CDR3 loop reads CASSLGWLAADTQYF. The CDR3 bases are TGTGCCAGCAGCTTAGGTTGGCTAGCAGCAGATACGCAGTATTTT.

The sample holds a few counts of this clonotype. This chain links TRBV5-1 with TRBJ1-2, with a possible D match to TRBD1 (5 bases). CDR1 is SGHRS and CDR2 is YFSETQ in the germline V gene. This CDR3 is 14 amino acids long. V was cut by 4 bases and J by 6 bases, with 16 bases left in between. The CDR3 region is CASSIEGTPHGYTF. The DNA for the CDR3 is TGCGCCAGCAGCATAGAAGGGACCCCCCATGGCTACACCTTC.

This clonotype was detected many times. The chain uses TRBV10-2 and TRBJ1-2; D possibly corresponds to TRBD1 (5 bases). Germline CDR1 reads WSHSY; CDR2 reads SAAADI. Trimming left V 1 base short and J 6 bases short, with 12 bases between. The CDR3 consists of 14 residues. DNA for the CDR3: TGCGCCAGCAGTGAGTGGGGGTCCCTGAATGGCTACACCTTC. It specifies CASSEWGSLNGYTF.

The chain combines TRBV27 with TRBJ2-1; 9 bases map to TRBD2. Germline-derived CDR1 and CDR2 are MNHEY and SMNVEV (reference sequence). The V segment lost 0 bases and the J segment 3 bases; nucleotides outside the gene matches: 6. This CDR3 region has 17 residues. The CDR3 region is CASSLSIGTSLYNEQFF. CDR3 bases: TGTGCCAGCAGTTTATCAATCGGGACTAGCCTCTACAATGAGCAGTTCTTC.

The chain has TRBV9 and TRBJ2-1, with 8 nucleotides matching TRBD1. Germline V gives CDR1 SGDLS, CDR2 YYNGEE. The CDR3 length is 14 residues. V lost 2 bases to trimming and J lost 7 bases; unmatched junction nucleotides: 5. The CDR3 sequence: CASSVGGQGNEQFF. The DNA for the CDR3 is TGTGCCAGCAGCGTGGGAGGACAGGGTAATGAGCAGTTCTTC.

This clonotype was seen more than once but under ten times. The chain is built from TRBV10-2 and TRBJ2-4, with 11 bases that match TRBD2. Germline assignment: CDR1 WSHSY and CDR2 SAAADI. The CDR3 totals 16 residues. The ends lost 0 bases at V and 8 bases at J; junction bases unmatched: 6. The CDR3: CASSESIAGGRDIQYF. CDR3 DNA sequence: TGCGCCAGCAGTGAGTCGATAGCGGGGGGGCGAGACATTCAGTACTTC.